The 16 T cell receptor beta chains below were found in one sample sequenced in a study of technical replicates of blood from a few donors. Method: immunoSEQ multiplex PCR; TCRdb's copy keeps in-frame clones and lacks some. The data contain tens of thousands of clones, roughly 90% of them singletons. Sequencing input: T cells isolated from PBMCs. Every receptor here comes from a human donor in good health.

V and J are TRBV27 and TRBJ2-1; 9 bases map to TRBD1. Germline V gives CDR1 MNHEY, CDR2 SMNVEV (reference sequence). This CDR3 is 15 amino acids long. V shed 6 bases and J 6 bases; nucleotides not matched to a gene: 9. The CDR3, as DNA: TGTGCCAGCAGGGGGACAGGGTCTTCAGCCAATGAGCAGTTCTTC. This sequence encodes CASRGTGSSANEQFF.

The chain uses TRBV2 and TRBJ1-3, with TRBD1 identical over 10 bases. From germline, CDR1 is SNHLY and CDR2 FYNNEI. This CDR3 comprises 18 residues. Trimming at V came to 8 bases and at J to 0 bases, leaving 13 bases not matched to a gene. The CDR3 region is CASLRGTGVGISGNTIYF. The CDR3, as DNA: TGTGCCAGCTTGAGGGGGACAGGGGTAGGGATCTCTGGAAACACCATATATTTT.

This chain uses TRBV6-6 with TRBJ1-5, with a possible D match to TRBD1 (5 bases). The CDR3 spans 13 residues. CDR1 is MNHNY, CDR2 SVGAGI, per germline (reference sequence). Deletions cut 9 bases from V and 9 bases from J, with 18 bases between. The CDR3 loop reads CASRPGRAWPQHF. The CDR3 bases are TGTGCCAGTCGCCCAGGGAGGGCCTGGCCCCAGCATTTT.

The rearrangement joins TRBV29-1 to TRBJ2-7; tentative D call: TRBD2 (6 bases). CDR1 is SQVTM, CDR2 ANQGSEA, per germline. Trimming removed 7 bases from V and 3 bases from J, with 10 bases in between. CDR3 size: 11 residues. CDR3 sequence: CSAGTDYEQYF. The CDR3 DNA reads as TGCAGCGCTGGGACTGACTACGAGCAGTACTTC.

The rearrangement links TRBV28 to TRBJ1-1; perhaps TRBD1 as D (5 bases). Germline CDR1 MDHEN, CDR2 SYDVKM. V was cut by 8 bases and J by 0 bases, with 16 bases left in between. The CDR3 totals 15 residues. The CDR3 coding sequence is TGTGCCAGCGGCACCACCCGGGACTTGAACACTGAAGCTTTCTTT. Encoded protein: CASGTTRDLNTEAFF.

This chain joins TRBV7-9 and TRBJ1-2, with D unclear. The length of the CDR3 is 14 residues. The V end lost 3 bases, the J end lost 4 bases, and 12 bases lay between the germline ends. The V gene's germline CDR1 is SEHNR and CDR2 FQNEAQ (reference sequence). The CDR3 nucleotides read TGTGCCAGCAGCTTCCCCCCGGGTCCCTATGGCTACACCTTC. Its translation: CASSFPPGPYGYTF.

V is TRBV6-5 and J is TRBJ2-7; D might be TRBD2 (6 bases). There are 15 residues in the CDR3. Germline CDR1 is MNHEY and CDR2 is SVGAGI. V was shortened by 0 bases and J by 0 bases, with 9 bases between the two germline ends. The CDR3 DNA reads TGTGCCAGCAGTTACTCGGGCGGGACCTCCTACGAGCAGTACTTC. Translation: CASSYSGGTSYEQYF.

Notes on this clone: Other nucleotide sequences in the sample specify the same CDR3. The chain couples TRBV5-1 to TRBJ2-7, with D possibly matching TRBD2 (5 bases). Deletions cut 0 bases from V and 2 bases from J, with 9 bases between. CDR1 and CDR2 (germline): SGHRS, YFSETQ. The CDR3 runs 14 residues. This CDR3 reads CASSLDGLTYEQYF. The DNA for the CDR3 is TGCGCCAGCAGCTTGGATGGACTTACCTACGAGCAGTACTTC.

The chain joins TRBV7-3 to TRBJ1-2, with TRBD1 as a possible D gene (5 bases). Trimming removed 4 bases from V and 8 bases from J, with 14 bases in between. The germline V gene encodes CDR1 SGHTA and CDR2 FQGTGA. CDR3 size: 13 residues. The CDR3, as DNA: TGTGCCAGCAGCTCCCCCGGGGGTAACGGCTACACCTTC. Protein product: CASSSPGGNGYTF. Full variable domain (missing parts from reference TRBV7-3 and TRBJ1-2): GAGVSQTPSNKVTEKGKYVELRCDPISGHTALYWYRQSLGQGPEFLIYFQGTGAADDSGLPNDRFFAVRPEGSVSTLKIQRTERGDSAVYLCASSSPGGNGYTFGSGTRLTVV.

CDR3 in amino acids: CASRVRATGNYGYTF. The CDR3 bases are TGTGCCAGCAGGGTCCGGGCTACGGGGAACTATGGCTACACCTTC. The chain couples TRBV27 to TRBJ1-2; D ambiguous. The CDR3 loop spans 15 amino acids. V lost 6 bases to trimming and J lost 2 bases, with 16 bases between them. Germline V CDR1 and CDR2: MNHEY, SMNVEV (reference sequence).

The chain combines TRBV19 with TRBJ2-5; unclear D gene. This CDR3 comprises 14 residues. CDR1 is LNHDA, CDR2 SQIVND, per germline (reference sequence). V lost 7 bases and J 5 bases, leaving 17 bases between the germline ends. CDR3 sequence: CASKSFAPQETQYF. The CDR3 DNA reads as TGTGCCAGTAAATCTTTCGCCCCTCAGGAGACCCAGTACTTC.

The gene calls are TRBV6-1 and TRBJ2-7; 8 bases align to TRBD1. Germline values: CDR1 MNHNS, CDR2 SASEGT. Trimming at V came to 7 bases and at J to 6 bases, leaving 11 bases not matched to a gene. CDR3 length equals 14 residues. The CDR3, as DNA: TGTGCCAGCAAAAGGGACAGGACCTATCCCGAGCAGTACTTC. This sequence encodes CASKRDRTYPEQYF.

The V call is TRBV2, the J call TRBJ2-7; D call uncertain. The CDR3 is 10 amino acids. V gave up 8 bases and J gave up 9 bases, with 11 bases separating them. The germline CDR1 and CDR2 sequences are SNHLY and FYNNEI. The CDR3, as DNA: TGTGCCAGCGAAAGAGGATGGCAGTACTTC. Protein: CASERGWQYF.

The chain is built from TRBV9 and TRBJ2-3; 14 nucleotides align to TRBD2. V dropped 5 bases and J dropped 2; count of bases not matched to a gene: 13. The germline CDR1 and CDR2 sequences are SGDLS and YYNGEE. This CDR3 contains 19 residues. CDR3 in amino acids: CASSDPGLAGALPTDTQYF. For the CDR3, the DNA is TGTGCCAGCAGTGATCCGGGACTAGCGGGGGCACTCCCCACAGATACGCAGTATTTT. The full variable domain, completed using reference TRBV9 and TRBJ2-3, is DSGVTQTPKHLITATGQRVTLRCSPRSGDLSVYWYQQSLDQGLQFLIQYYNGEERAKGNILERFSAQQFPDLHSELNLSSLELGDSALYFCASSDPGLAGALPTDTQYFGPGTRLTVL.

The chain couples TRBV10-1 to TRBJ2-5; tentatively, D is TRBD1 (6 bases). The CDR3 loop spans 14 amino acids. The ends were cut back, 3 bases at V and 5 bases at J, with 13 bases in the middle. CDR1 and CDR2 (germline): WNHNN, SYGVQD (reference sequence). As DNA, the CDR3 is TGCGCCAGCAGTGATAGGCAGGGGACCGAGACCCAGTACTTC. Residues: CASSDRQGTETQYF.

The chain links TRBV7-8 to TRBJ2-7; a weak D match, TRBD1 (5 bases). The CDR3 runs to 13 residues. Trimming removed 5 bases at V and 4 bases at J, with 12 bases between. Germline V gene sequence: CDR1 SGHVS, CDR2 FQNEAQ. The DNA for the CDR3 is TGTGCCAGCAGCCCCGGACAATGGTACGAGCAGTACTTC. This translates into CASSPGQWYEQYF.